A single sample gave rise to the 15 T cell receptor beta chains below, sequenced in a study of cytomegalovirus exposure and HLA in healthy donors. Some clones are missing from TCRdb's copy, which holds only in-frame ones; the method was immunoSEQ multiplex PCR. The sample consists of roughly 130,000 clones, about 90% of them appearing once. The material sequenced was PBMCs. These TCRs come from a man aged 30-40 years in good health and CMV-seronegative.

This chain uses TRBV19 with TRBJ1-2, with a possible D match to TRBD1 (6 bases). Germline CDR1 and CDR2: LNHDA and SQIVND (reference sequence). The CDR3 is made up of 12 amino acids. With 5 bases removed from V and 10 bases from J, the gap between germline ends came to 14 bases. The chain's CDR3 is CASSSQGIYYTF. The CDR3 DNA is TGTGCCAGTAGTTCTCAGGGGATCTACTACACCTTC.

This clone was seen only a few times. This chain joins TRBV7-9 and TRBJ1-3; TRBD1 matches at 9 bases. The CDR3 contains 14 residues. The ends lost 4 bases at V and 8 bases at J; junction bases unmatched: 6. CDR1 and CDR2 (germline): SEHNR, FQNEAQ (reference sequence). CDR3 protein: CASSWDRVEDTIYF. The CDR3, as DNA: TGTGCCAGCAGCTGGGACAGGGTGGAGGACACCATATATTTT. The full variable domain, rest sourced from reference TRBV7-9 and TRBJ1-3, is DTGVSQNPRHKITKRGQNVTFRCDPISEHNRLYWYRQTLGQGPEFLTYFQNEAQLEKSRLLSDRFSAERPKGSFSTLEIQRTEQGDSAMYLCASSWDRVEDTIYFGEGSWLTVV.

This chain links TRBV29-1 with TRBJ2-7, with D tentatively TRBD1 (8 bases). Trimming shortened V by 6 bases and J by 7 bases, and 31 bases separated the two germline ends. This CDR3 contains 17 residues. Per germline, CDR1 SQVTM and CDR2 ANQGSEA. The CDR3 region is CSVTAGTGPAGVGEQYF. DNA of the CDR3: TGCAGCGTAACTGCCGGGACAGGCCCCGCGGGAGTCGGGGAGCAGTACTTC.

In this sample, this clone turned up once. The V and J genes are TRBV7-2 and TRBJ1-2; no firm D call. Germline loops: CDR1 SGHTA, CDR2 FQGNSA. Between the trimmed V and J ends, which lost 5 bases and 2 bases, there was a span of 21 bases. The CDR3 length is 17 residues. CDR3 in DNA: TGTGCCAGCAGCGCCGCCCTACGGGGAGCTGCAAACTATGGCTACACCTTC. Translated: CASSAALRGAANYGYTF.

CDR3 sequence reads: CASGTSDVSGELFF. The DNA of the CDR3 is TGTGCCAGCGGGACTAGCGATGTCTCCGGGGAGCTGTTTTTT. The chain links TRBV6-5 to TRBJ2-2, with 10 bases aligning to TRBD2. The V gene end was trimmed by 8 bases and the J gene end by 6 bases; junction bases not matched to a gene: 6. CDR1 is MNHEY, CDR2 SVGAGI, per germline. The CDR3 spans 14 residues.

DNA of the CDR3: TGTGCCAGTAGTCCAGGTACTGAGCAGTTCTTC. Translation: CASSPGTEQFF. V is TRBV19 and J is TRBJ2-1, with unresolved D. V lost 5 bases, J lost 9 bases, and 8 bases lay in between. Germline values: CDR1 LNHDA, CDR2 SQIVND (reference sequence). This CDR3 has 11 residues.

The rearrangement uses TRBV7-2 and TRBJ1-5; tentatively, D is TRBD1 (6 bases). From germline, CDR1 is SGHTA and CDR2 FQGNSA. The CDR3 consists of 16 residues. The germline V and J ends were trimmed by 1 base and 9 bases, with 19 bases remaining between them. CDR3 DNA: TGTGCCAGCAGCTTAGAAAGTACAGGGTTTACATGGCCCCAGCATTTT. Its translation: CASSLESTGFTWPQHF.

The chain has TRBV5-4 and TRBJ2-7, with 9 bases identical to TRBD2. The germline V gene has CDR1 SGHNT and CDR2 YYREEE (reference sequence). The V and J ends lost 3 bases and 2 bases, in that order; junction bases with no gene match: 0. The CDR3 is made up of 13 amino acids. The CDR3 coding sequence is TGTGCCAGCAGCTCTAGCGGGGCCTACGAGCAGTACTTC. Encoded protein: CASSSSGAYEQYF.

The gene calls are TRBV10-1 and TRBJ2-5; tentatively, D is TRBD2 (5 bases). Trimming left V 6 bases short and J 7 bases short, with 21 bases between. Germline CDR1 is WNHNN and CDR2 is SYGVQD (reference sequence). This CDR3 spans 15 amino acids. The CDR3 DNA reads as TGCGCCAGCAGCTCGAACGACGATGGAGGTGGGACCCAGTACTTC. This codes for CASSSNDDGGGTQYF.

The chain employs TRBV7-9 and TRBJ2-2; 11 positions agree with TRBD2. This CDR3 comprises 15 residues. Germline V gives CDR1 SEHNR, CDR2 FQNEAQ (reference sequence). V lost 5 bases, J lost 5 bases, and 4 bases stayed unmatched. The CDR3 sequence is CASSLRTSGTGELFF. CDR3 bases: TGTGCCAGCAGCCTCAGGACTAGCGGGACCGGGGAGCTGTTTTTT.

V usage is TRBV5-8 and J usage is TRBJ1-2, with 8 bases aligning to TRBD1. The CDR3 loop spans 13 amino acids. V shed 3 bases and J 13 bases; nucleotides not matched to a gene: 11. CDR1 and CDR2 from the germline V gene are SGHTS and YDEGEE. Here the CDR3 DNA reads TGTGCCAGCAGCTCCCGTGACAGGGGTCGGGGCACCTTC. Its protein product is CASSSRDRGRGTF.

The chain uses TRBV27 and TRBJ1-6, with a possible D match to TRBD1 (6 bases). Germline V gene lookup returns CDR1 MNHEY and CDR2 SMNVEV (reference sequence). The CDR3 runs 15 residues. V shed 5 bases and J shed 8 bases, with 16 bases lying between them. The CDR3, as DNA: TGTGCCAGCAGTAGAAGGCAGGGGATCGATTCACCCCTCCACTTT. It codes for CASSRRQGIDSPLHF.

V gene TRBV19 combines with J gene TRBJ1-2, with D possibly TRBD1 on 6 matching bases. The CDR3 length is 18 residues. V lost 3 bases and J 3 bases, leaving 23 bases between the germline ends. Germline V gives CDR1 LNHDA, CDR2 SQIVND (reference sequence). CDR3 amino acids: CASSITGNRPPRDYGYTF. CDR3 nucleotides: TGTGCCAGTAGTATTACAGGGAATCGTCCCCCACGAGACTATGGCTACACCTTC.

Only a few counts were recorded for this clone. The CDR3 DNA sequence: TGTGCCAGCAGTGAATACACCGGGAGGGGTGCAGATACGCAGTATTTT. Its translation: CASSEYTGRGADTQYF. J is TRBJ2-3 and V is TRBV6-1, with 8 bases matching TRBD2. The CDR3 spans 16 residues. Per the germline V gene, CDR1 is MNHNS and CDR2 is SASEGT. Trimming removed 2 bases from V and 4 bases from J; junction bases left unmatched: 8.

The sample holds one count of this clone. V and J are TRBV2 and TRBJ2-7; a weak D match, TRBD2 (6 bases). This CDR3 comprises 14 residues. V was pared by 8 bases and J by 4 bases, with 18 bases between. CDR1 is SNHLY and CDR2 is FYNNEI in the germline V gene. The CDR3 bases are TGTGCCAGCTGCCCGGGCAGGGAGGCTTACGAGCAGTACTTC. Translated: CASCPGREAYEQYF.